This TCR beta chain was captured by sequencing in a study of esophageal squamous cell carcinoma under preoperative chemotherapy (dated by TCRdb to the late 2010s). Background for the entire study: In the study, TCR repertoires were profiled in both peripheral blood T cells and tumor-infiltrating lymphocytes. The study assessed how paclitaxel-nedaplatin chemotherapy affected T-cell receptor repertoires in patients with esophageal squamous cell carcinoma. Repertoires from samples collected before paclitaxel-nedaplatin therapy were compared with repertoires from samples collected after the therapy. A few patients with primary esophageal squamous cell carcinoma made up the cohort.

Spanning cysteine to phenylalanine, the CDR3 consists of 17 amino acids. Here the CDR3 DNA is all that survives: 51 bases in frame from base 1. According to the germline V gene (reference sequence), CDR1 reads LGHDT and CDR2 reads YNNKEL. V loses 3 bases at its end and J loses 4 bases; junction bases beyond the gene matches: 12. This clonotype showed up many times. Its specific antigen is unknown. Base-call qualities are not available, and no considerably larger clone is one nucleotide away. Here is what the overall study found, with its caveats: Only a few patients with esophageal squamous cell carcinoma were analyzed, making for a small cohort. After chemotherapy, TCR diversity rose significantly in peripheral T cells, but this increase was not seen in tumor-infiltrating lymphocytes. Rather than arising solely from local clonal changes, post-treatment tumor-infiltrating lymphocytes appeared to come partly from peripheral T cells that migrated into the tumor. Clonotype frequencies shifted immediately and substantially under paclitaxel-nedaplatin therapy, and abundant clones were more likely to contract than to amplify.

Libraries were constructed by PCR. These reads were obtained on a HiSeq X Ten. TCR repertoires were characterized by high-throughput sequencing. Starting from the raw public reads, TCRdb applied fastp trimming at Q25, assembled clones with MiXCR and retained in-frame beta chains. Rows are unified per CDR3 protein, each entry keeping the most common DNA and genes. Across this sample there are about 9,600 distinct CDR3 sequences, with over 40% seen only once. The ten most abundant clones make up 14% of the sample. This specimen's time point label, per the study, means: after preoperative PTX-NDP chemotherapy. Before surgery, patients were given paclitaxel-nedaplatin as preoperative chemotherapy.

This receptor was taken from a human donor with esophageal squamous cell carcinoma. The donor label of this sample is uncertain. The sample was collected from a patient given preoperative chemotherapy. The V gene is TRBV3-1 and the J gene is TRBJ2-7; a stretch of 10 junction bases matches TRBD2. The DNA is TGTGCCAGCAGCCATCAATCCGGGGCTAGCGGGAGATACGAGCAGTACTTC. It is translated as CASSHQSGASGRYEQYF.